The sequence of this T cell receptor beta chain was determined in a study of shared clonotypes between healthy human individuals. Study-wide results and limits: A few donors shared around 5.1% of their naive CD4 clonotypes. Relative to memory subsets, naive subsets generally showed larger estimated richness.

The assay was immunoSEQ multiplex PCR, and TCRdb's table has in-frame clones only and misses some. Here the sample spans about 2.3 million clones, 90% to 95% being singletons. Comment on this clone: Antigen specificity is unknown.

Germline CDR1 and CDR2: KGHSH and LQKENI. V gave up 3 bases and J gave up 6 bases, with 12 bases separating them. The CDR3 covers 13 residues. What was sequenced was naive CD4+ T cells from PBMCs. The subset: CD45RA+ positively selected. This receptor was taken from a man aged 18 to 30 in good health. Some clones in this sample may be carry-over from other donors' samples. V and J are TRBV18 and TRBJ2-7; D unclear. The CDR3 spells CASSPNSSGEQYF. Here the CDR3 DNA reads TGTGCCAGCTCACCGAATAGCTCGGGCGAGCAGTACTTC.